The TCR beta chain described here comes from a study of T cells in women clearing cervical HPV infection. The trim removed 2 bases at V and 3 bases at J, leaving 3 bases unmatched. The CDR3 extends over 14 amino acids. CDR1 and CDR2 from the germline V gene are WSHSY and SAAADI. A word on this clone: Its cognate antigen is unknown. The read ends 3 residues early relative to the CDR3; the germline J gene fills the gap.

TCRdb's table, derived via immunoSEQ multiplex PCR, lists solely in-frame clones and lacks some. This sample carries approximately 20,000 clones, with approximately 3.5% going to the ten biggest clones. Overall study findings and caveats: Each sample's T-cell count was unknown, possibly confounding richness. Effector/memory and HPV-specific T cells were not isolated, and association timing is unknown. TRBV6-7 abundance was lower in cases than controls (roughly 0.11% versus 0.16%).

This chain links TRBV10-2 with TRBJ1-1; 7 bases match TRBD1. The TCR comes from a woman aged 18 to 75 with a cervical HPV16 infection that either progressed to CIN3+ or cleared (not recorded which). Specimen: blood buffy coat. CDR3 amino acids: CASSERQGYTEAFF. Partial CDR3 DNA: TGCGCCAGCAGTGAGAGACAGGGCTACACTGAA.